This TCR beta chain was identified during a study of shared clonotypes between healthy human individuals. At the level of the study: Ranging from 18 to 49 in age, donors were a couple of women and three men.

Several immunoSEQ plates received, in even portions, the genomic DNA of each subset. Unsorted PBMC replicate PCRs used approximately 290 ng DNA, 25,000 to 30,000 T cell genomes. Ten immunoSEQ deep assay plates were used to sequence unsorted PBMC DNA. Sequenced by immunoSEQ multiplex PCR; TCRdb stores in-frame clones only, minus some. The sample holds fewer than 650,000 clones, roughly 72% seen once. The V end lost 1 base, the J end lost 0 bases, and 22 bases lay between the germline ends. The CDR3 has 18 residues. Germline V gene lookup returns CDR1 GTSNPN and CDR2 SVGIG (reference sequence). The receptor comes from a woman in her forties in good health. Some clones in this sample may be carry-over from other donors' samples. Specimen: PBMCs. This sequence joins TRBV30 and TRBJ2-7; D may be TRBD2 (5 bases). CDR3 residues: CAWSGAPGWAGSSYEQYF. In DNA, the CDR3 is TGTGCCTGGAGTGGAGCGCCCGGGTGGGCGGGCAGCTCCTACGAGCAGTACTTC.